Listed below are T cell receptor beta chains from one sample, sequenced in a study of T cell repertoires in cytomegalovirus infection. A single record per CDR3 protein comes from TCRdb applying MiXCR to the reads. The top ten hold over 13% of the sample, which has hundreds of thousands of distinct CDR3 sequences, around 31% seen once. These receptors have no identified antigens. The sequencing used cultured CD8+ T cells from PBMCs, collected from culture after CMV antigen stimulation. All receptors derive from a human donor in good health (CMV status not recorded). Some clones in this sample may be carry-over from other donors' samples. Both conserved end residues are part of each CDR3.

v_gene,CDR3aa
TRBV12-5,CASGLRGGRAKNIQYF
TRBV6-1,CASPGKAGGSYQETQYF
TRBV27,CASSSGSQYEQYF
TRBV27,CASSLYQGHGYTF
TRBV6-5,CASSYSALPSTEAFF
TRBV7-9,CASSLWAYNEQFF
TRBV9,CASSGYDRVEMVSGYGYTF
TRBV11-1,CASSLASFDRNTEAFF
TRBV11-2,CASSLVLAGGETQYF
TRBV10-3,CAISESLAGFTDTQYF
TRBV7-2,CASSLARPGRGLSPLHF
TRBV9,CASSAIIRHPENTEAFF
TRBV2,CASSEAEGNYGYTF
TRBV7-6,CASSSNPLRDQPQHF
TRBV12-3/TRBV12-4,CASSLVGRADSPLHF
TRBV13,CASSNGDRNYNEQFF
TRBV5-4,CASSLGKGLNQPQHF
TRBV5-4,CASSSGSLTEAFF
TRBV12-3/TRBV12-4,CASFLGGTDTQYF
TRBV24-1,CATSEVSSSYNEQFF
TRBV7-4,CAWPGQGAMGYGYTF
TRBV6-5,CASSFMGATNEKLFF
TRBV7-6,CAWGKVLTNNEQFF
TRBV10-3,CAISESKGGSPLHF
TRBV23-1,CASSQSRNRTGEESSNQPQHF
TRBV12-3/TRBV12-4,CASSFIDDRGHTISQETQYF
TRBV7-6,CASSPGQINYGYTF
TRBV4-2,CASSQETAGAQPQHF
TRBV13,CASYGTGQKNYGYTF
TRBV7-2,CASSIRQGARDGYTF
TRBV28,CASSPFGTSGEMGELFF
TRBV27,CASWAWNEQFF
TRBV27,CASSLIGPGANVLTF
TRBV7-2,CASSLETGGPSGNTIYF
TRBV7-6,CASSLGTGGDYEQYF
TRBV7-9,CASILDSATNEKLFF
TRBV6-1,CASSERPRESTDTQYF
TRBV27,CATGPSGELFF
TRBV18,CASSPDGQDRTNSPLHF
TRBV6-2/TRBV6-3,CASYRDSNQPQHF
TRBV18,CASSPVTGRSPLHF
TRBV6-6,CASSWRTARNTEAFF
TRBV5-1,CASAGLAGPYNEQFF
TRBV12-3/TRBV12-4,CVSSPGGQETQYF
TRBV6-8,CASSYPAGVEAFF
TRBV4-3,CASSQDTPRPTDTQYF
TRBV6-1,CASRTGLAGGYEQYF
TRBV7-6,CASSFPRGGGRETQYF
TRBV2,CASSDYSELDIQYF
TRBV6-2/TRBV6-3,CASSLQGGDTEAFF
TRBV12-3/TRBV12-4,CASSSSPGGTEAFF
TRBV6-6,CASSYSLAGSAYEQFF
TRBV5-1,CASSARGLGLYEQYF
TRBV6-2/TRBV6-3,CASSYLRRISNQPQHF
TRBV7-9,CASSRGVDRVRNTIYF
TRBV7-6,CASTFSGKGSTGELFF
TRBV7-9,CASSLRGQGGYEQFF
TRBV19,CASSIGKSSYNEQFF
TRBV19,CASSIPRLYNEQFF
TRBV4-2,CASSQPGTQETQYF